Following are 29 T cell receptor beta chains from one sample sequenced in a study of identical twins. TCRdb recomputed calls from the 5' RACE reads with MiXCR, one row per CDR3 protein. The sample has about 690,000 distinct CDR3 sequences; approximately 6.1% are singletons. Sequencing used naive T cells sorted from blood. These receptors all stem from a man aged 18 to 29 in good health.

This clonotype came up a few times. This chain uses TRBV7-9 with TRBJ2-3; weak D call: TRBD2 (6 bases). The CDR3 is 16 residues long. The V and J ends lost 1 base and 0 bases respectively, with 11 bases between them. Germline V gene sequence: CDR1 SEHNR, CDR2 FQNEAQ (reference sequence). DNA of the CDR3: TGTGCCAGCAGCTTAGTTGGCGGGACTAGCACAGATACGCAGTATTTT. It encodes CASSLVGGTSTDTQYF.

A note on this clonotype: Likely a read error: the CDR3 ends without its conserved phenylalanine or tryptophan. The V and J genes are TRBV18 and TRBJ2-7; TRBD2 is a possible D gene (6 bases). CDR1 KGHSH and CDR2 LQKENI come from the germline V gene. V lost 6 bases and J 3 bases, leaving 15 bases between the germline ends. The CDR3 consists of 14 residues. CDR3 region: CASSENVGGYEQYG. CDR3 sequence (DNA): TGTGCCAGCTCGGAAAATGTGGGAGGCTACGAGCAGTACGGC.

This clonotype was observed at least ten times. This chain uses TRBV12-3 or TRBV12-4 with TRBJ1-5, with D perhaps matching TRBD1 (6 bases). This CDR3 is built from 16 residues. V shed 0 bases and J shed 6 bases, with 15 bases lying between them. The CDR3 loop is CASSLARWGAGQPQHF. DNA of the CDR3: TGTGCCAGCAGTTTAGCACGTTGGGGGGCCGGTCAGCCCCAGCATTTT.

The chain couples TRBV20-1 to TRBJ2-5; D not certain. CDR3 length: 13 amino acids. V was clipped by 6 bases and J by 3 bases, with 14 bases between them. Germline CDR1 and CDR2: DFQATT and SNEGSKA (reference sequence). The CDR3 loop reads CSARRGLEETQYF. The CDR3 DNA reads as TGCAGTGCCCGACGTGGGTTGGAAGAGACCCAGTACTTC.

The table lists this clonotype with many counts. This chain uses TRBV5-1 with TRBJ2-1, with D perhaps TRBD1 (5 bases). Germline loops: CDR1 SGHRS, CDR2 YFSETQ. The CDR3 extends over 14 amino acids. V lost 4 bases and J lost 6, with 14 bases in between. The CDR3 DNA is TGCGCCAGCAGCAAGGACCCTGGGGCCAATGAGCAGTTCTTC. Amino acid sequence: CASSKDPGANEQFF.

This clonotype was seen ten or more times. The chain joins TRBV29-1 to TRBJ2-1; D possibly corresponds to TRBD2 (7 bases). The ends were cut back, 5 bases at V and 15 bases at J, with 14 bases in the middle. Germline V CDR1 and CDR2: SQVTM, ANQGSEA. The CDR3 totals 10 residues. CDR3 coding DNA: TGCAGCGTTCCAGGGGACTACGGGTTCTTC. Translating gives CSVPGDYGFF.

This clonotype has only a few counts. This chain uses TRBV3-1 with TRBJ2-1; 8 bases fit TRBD2. From germline, CDR1 is LGHDT and CDR2 YNNKEL (reference sequence). This CDR3 has 16 residues. V dropped 0 bases and J dropped 8; count of bases not matched to a gene: 9. CDR3 sequence (DNA): TGTGCCAGCAGCCAAGAAGCTGGGACTAGTGAGGATGAGCAGTTCTTC. Translating it yields CASSQEAGTSEDEQFF.

There are a few counts of this clonotype. The chain combines TRBV7-9 with TRBJ1-4, with D possibly matching TRBD1 (6 bases). CDR1 and CDR2 from the germline V gene are SEHNR and FQNEAQ (reference sequence). This CDR3 has 14 amino acids. V was clipped by 1 base and J by 6 bases, with 9 bases between them. CDR3 in amino acids: CASSLVAGDEKLFF. The CDR3 coding sequence is TGTGCCAGCAGCTTAGTGGCAGGGGATGAAAAACTGTTTTTT.

This sequence joins TRBV14 and TRBJ2-1, with no clear D. CDR3 length: 12 residues. V lost 3 bases to trimming and J lost 5 bases, with 5 bases between them. The V gene's germline CDR1 is SGHDN and CDR2 FVKESK. The CDR3 region is CASSHLHNEQFF. The CDR3 DNA follows: TGTGCCAGCAGCCATTTGCACAATGAGCAGTTCTTC.

This clonotype was seen ten or more times. This chain joins TRBV7-2 and TRBJ1-1; D is unresolved. Germline values: CDR1 SGHTA, CDR2 FQGNSA. The CDR3 extends over 12 amino acids. The ends were cut back, 1 base at V and 10 bases at J, with 10 bases in the middle. The CDR3 DNA follows: TGTGCCAGCAGCTTAGACTTATCCCCAGCTTTCTTT. It encodes CASSLDLSPAFF.

This clonotype was picked up many times. The chain has TRBV4-1 and TRBJ2-3; D gene uncertain. There are 13 residues in the CDR3. Deletions cut 0 bases from V and 2 bases from J, with 3 bases between. The V gene's germline CDR1 is MGHRA and CDR2 YSYEKL. In nucleotides, the CDR3 is TGCGCCAGCAGCCAAGAATCCACAGATACGCAGTATTTT. Protein sequence: CASSQESTDTQYF.

Many counts were recorded for this clonotype. This sequence joins TRBV20-1 and TRBJ2-3, with 12 nucleotides matching TRBD1. The CDR3 runs 14 residues. The V gene's germline CDR1 is DFQATT and CDR2 SNEGSKA (reference sequence). Losses at the gene ends were 5 bases for V and 4 bases for J; bases not matched to a gene: 4. The CDR3 protein is CSASGTGGSDTQYF. Written as DNA, the CDR3 is TGCAGTGCTTCCGGGACAGGGGGCTCAGATACGCAGTATTTT.

The CDR3 DNA reads as TGTGCCAGCAGCGCCCGCTCGGGACAGGGCTTTAGGACAGATACGCAGTATTTT. Its protein product is CASSARSGQGFRTDTQYF. The chain combines TRBV21-1 with TRBJ2-3; no DNA check was done on the table's D call, TRBD1. TRBV21-1 is classified as a pseudogene. The CDR3 totals 18 residues.

The chain joins TRBV5-1 to TRBJ2-7, with 11 bases that match TRBD2. Germline trimming cut 6 bases from V and 5 bases from J; bases unmatched to any gene: 10. This CDR3 is 15 amino acids long. From germline, CDR1 is SGHRS and CDR2 YFSETQ. The CDR3 loop is CASTRTGTSGDEQYF. The DNA of the CDR3 is TGCGCCAGCACACGAACCGGGACTAGCGGTGACGAGCAGTACTTC.

This clonotype has ten or more counts. The chain joins TRBV20-1 to TRBJ1-5; 8 nucleotides agree with TRBD1. Germline CDR1 is DFQATT and CDR2 is SNEGSKA (reference sequence). J gave up 4 bases and V 1 base, and 9 bases lay outside the gene matches. The CDR3 spans 16 residues. CDR3 protein: CSARVSSDRDNQPQHF. CDR3 DNA: TGCAGTGCTAGAGTATCCTCGGACAGGGATAATCAGCCCCAGCATTTT.

This clonotype was detected many times. One end of the junction is discordant with germline, which a read error may explain. The chain combines TRBV6-5 with TRBJ1-1; the D gene is possibly TRBD1 (5 bases). CDR1 and CDR2 (germline): MNHEY, SVGAGI. CDR3 length: 13 residues. The CDR3 coding sequence is TGTGCCAGCAGTTCCTCCACTATTAGACAGTACTGCTTT. It encodes CASSSSTIRQYCF.

In this sample, this clonotype turned up a few times. The V call is TRBV28, the J call TRBJ1-3, with 7 bases matching TRBD1. Germline CDR1 and CDR2: MDHEN and SYDVKM. Trimming cost V 6 bases and J 0 bases; bases outside gene matches: 8. CDR3 length equals 16 residues. CDR3 in DNA: TGTGCCAGCAGCCCATCTGGACAGGCCTCTGGAAACACCATATATTTT. Translating it yields CASSPSGQASGNTIYF. Full variable domain (missing parts from reference TRBV28 and TRBJ1-3): DVKVTQSSRYLVKRTGEKVFLECVQDMDHENMFWYRQDPGLGLRLIYFSYDVKMKEKGDIPEGYSVSREKKERFSLILESASTNQTSMYLCASSPSGQASGNTIYFGEGSWLTVV.

This clonotype was observed many times. The chain has TRBV12-3 or TRBV12-4 and TRBJ2-2; either TRBD1 or TRBD2 may supply D (6 bases each). The CDR3 runs to 13 residues. Trimming took off 6 bases at V and 7 bases at J, with 12 bases between the two ends. The CDR3 nucleotides read TGTGCCAGCAGCAATGGGGGGCTCGGGGAGCTGTTTTTT. Translated: CASSNGGLGELFF.

The chain carries TRBV5-6 and TRBJ2-3; D is possibly TRBD2 (5 bases). Germline V CDR1 and CDR2: SGHDT, YYEEEE. CDR3 length: 17 residues. Trimming stripped 3 bases from V and 2 bases from J, with 19 bases between. CDR3 loop: CASSSGAGRTYTDTQYF. The DNA of the CDR3 is TGTGCCAGCAGCTCAGGCGCGGGCAGAACCTACACAGATACGCAGTATTTT.

This clonotype appeared a few times. The J gene is TRBJ2-5, the V gene TRBV24-1, with 7 bases identical to TRBD1. The germline CDR1 and CDR2 sequences are KGHDR and SFDVKD. The CDR3 extends over 14 amino acids. V gave up 3 bases and J gave up 3 bases; unmatched junction bases: 3. The DNA of the CDR3 is TGTGCCACCAGTGATCCCGGGACAGAAGAGACCCAGTACTTC. It specifies CATSDPGTEETQYF.

This clonotype was detected many times. This chain uses TRBV10-3 with TRBJ2-7; the match to TRBD2 covers 12 bases. V dropped 3 bases and J dropped 4; count of bases not matched to a gene: 4. CDR3 length: 15 residues. Germline lookup yields CDR1 ENHRY and CDR2 SYGVKD. The CDR3 DNA reads TGTGCCATCAGTGAAGGGACTAGCGGGTTGTACGAGCAGTACTTC. Its protein is CAISEGTSGLYEQYF.

This clonotype was counted ten times or more. The J gene is TRBJ2-7, the V gene TRBV7-2, with D perhaps matching TRBD2 (6 bases). CDR1 is SGHTA and CDR2 is FQGNSA in the germline V gene. The CDR3 extends over 15 amino acids. V was trimmed by 1 base and J by 8 bases, leaving 18 bases between them. DNA of the CDR3: TGTGCCAGCAGCTTAGAACAGACTAGTACGTTGCAGCAGTACTTC. Encoded protein: CASSLEQTSTLQQYF.

This clonotype was seen at least ten times. J is TRBJ2-2 and V is TRBV7-2; D possibly corresponds to TRBD2 (5 bases). The CDR3 length is 16 residues. V lost 1 base to trimming and J lost 5 bases, with 14 bases between them. Germline V lookup: CDR1 SGHTA, CDR2 FQGNSA. The CDR3 nucleotides are TGTGCCAGCAGCTTAGATGGGAGTTTGTTTACCGGGGAGCTGTTTTTT. Residues: CASSLDGSLFTGELFF. Together with reference TRBV7-2 and TRBJ2-2, the CDR3 gives the full variable domain: GAGVSQSPSNKVTEKGKDVELRCDPISGHTALYWYRQSLGQGLEFLIYFQGNSAPDKSGLPSDRFSAERTGGSVSTLTIQRTQQEDSAVYLCASSLDGSLFTGELFFGEGSRLTVL.

This clonotype was counted at least ten times. The chain recombines TRBV10-3 with TRBJ1-1, with D perhaps matching TRBD1 (5 bases). The CDR3 is made up of 13 amino acids. V lost 11 bases and J lost 0, with 13 bases in between. CDR1 and CDR2 from the germline V gene are ENHRY and SYGVKD. The CDR3 nucleotides are TGTGCCGCGACGGGACGGGTGAACACTGAAGCTTTCTTT. It translates to CAATGRVNTEAFF.

V is TRBV4-2 and J is TRBJ2-4, with TRBD2 as a possible D gene (6 bases). Trimming took off 4 bases at V and 7 bases at J, with 14 bases between the two ends. The CDR3 sequence is 14 residues long. The V gene's germline CDR1 is LGHNA and CDR2 YNFKEQ. The CDR3 reads CASSLAGLGNIQYF. CDR3 bases: TGTGCCAGCAGCCTGGCGGGACTCGGGAACATTCAGTACTTC.

The sample holds a few counts of this clonotype. J is TRBJ1-1 and V is TRBV11-2; 7 bases match TRBD1. V shed 0 bases, J shed 11 bases, and the junction held 9 bases outside the gene matches. CDR3 size: 14 residues. CDR1 SGHAT and CDR2 FQNNGV come from the germline V gene. CDR3 region: CASSLDGGGATAFF. The CDR3 DNA reads TGTGCCAGCAGCTTAGATGGAGGGGGCGCGACGGCTTTCTTT.

This clonotype was observed a few times. V and J are TRBV7-3 and TRBJ2-1; D not resolved. Germline V lookup: CDR1 SGHTA, CDR2 FQGTGA. V lost 5 bases and J 8 bases, leaving 10 bases between the germline ends. The CDR3 is 12 residues long. The CDR3 DNA reads as TGTGCCAGCAGCGGTAGCATGGATGAGCAGTTCTTC. It translates to CASSGSMDEQFF.

This clonotype was observed at least ten times. V usage is TRBV7-3 and J usage is TRBJ2-4; 7 nucleotides agree with TRBD2. The CDR3 consists of 20 residues. Germline CDR1 is SGHTA and CDR2 is FQGTGA. Germline trimming cut 6 bases from V and 0 bases from J; bases unmatched to any gene: 20. CDR3 in amino acids: CASSIGSRGGLDLAKNIQYF. The CDR3 region has the DNA TGTGCCAGCAGTATTGGTAGTCGGGGAGGGTTGGATCTAGCCAAAAACATTCAGTACTTC.

This clonotype has at least ten counts. V is TRBV7-9 and J is TRBJ1-1, with TRBD1 matching over 8 bases. The germline V gene has CDR1 SEHNR and CDR2 FQNEAQ (reference sequence). V trimming: 7 bases; J trimming: 2 bases; junction bases outside the gene matches: 6. The CDR3 loop spans 14 amino acids. The CDR3 reads CASILGQGNTEAFF. In DNA, the CDR3 is TGTGCCAGCATCCTCGGACAGGGAAACACTGAAGCTTTCTTT.